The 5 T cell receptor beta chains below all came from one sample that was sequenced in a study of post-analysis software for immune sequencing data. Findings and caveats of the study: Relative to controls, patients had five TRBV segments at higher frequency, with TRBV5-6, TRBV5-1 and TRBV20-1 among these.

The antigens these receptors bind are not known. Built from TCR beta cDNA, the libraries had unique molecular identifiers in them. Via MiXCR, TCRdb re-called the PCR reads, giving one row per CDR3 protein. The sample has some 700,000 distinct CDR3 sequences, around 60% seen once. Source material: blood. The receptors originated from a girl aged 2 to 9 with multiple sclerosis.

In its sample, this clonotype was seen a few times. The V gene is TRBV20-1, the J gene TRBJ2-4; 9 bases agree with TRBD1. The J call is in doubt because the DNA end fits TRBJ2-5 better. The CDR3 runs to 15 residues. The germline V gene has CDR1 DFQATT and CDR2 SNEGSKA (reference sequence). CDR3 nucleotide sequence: TGCAGTGCTATTAGACAGGGGGGAGGCGGAGAGACCCAGTACTTC. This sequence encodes CSAIRQGGGGETQYF.

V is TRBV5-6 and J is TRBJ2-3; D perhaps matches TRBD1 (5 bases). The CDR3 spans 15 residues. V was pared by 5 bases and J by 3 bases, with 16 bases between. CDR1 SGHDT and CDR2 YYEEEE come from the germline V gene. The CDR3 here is CASSSPISGTDTQYF. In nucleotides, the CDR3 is TGTGCCAGCAGTAGCCCTATCTCAGGGACAGATACGCAGTATTTT.

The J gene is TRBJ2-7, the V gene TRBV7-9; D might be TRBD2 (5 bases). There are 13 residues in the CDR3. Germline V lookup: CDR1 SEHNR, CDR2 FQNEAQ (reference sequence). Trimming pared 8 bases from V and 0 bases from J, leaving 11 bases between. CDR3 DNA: TGTGCCAGCGGCGCCGGGGACTCCTACGAGCAGTACTTC. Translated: CASGAGDSYEQYF. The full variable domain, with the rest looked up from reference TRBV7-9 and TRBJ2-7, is DTGVSQNPRHKITKRGQNVTFRCDPISEHNRLYWYRQTLGQGPEFLTYFQNEAQLEKSRLLSDRFSAERPKGSFSTLEIQRTEQGDSAMYLCASGAGDSYEQYFGPGTRLTVT.

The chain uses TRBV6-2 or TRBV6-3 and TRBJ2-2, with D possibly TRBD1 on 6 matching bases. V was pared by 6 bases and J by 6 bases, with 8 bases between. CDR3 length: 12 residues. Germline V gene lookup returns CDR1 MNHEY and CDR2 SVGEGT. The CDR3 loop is CASSTGPGELFF. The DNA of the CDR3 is TGTGCCAGCAGCACAGGGCCCGGGGAGCTGTTTTTT.

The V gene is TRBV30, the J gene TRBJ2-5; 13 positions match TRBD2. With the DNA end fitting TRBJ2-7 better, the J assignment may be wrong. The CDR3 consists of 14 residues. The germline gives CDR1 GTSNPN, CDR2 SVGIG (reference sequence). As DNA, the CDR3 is TGTGCCTGGAGCGGCGGACTAGCGGGAGACGAGCAGTACTTC. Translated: CAWSGGLAGDEQYF.